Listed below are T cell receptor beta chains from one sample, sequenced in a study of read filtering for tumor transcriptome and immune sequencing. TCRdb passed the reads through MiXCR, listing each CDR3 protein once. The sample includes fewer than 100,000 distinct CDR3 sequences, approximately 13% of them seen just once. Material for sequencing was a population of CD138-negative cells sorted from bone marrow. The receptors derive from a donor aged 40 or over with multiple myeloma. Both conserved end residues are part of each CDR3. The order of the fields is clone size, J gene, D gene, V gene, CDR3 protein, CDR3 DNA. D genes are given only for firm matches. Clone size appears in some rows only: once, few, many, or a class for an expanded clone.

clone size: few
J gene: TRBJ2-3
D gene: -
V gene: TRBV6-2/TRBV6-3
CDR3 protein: CASSYRADTDTQYF
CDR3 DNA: TGTGCCAGCAGTTACAGAGCGGACACAGATACGCAGTATTTT

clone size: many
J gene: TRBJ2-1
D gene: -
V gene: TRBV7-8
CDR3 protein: CASSFLQGISYNEQFF
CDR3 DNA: TGTGCCAGCAGCTTTCTGCAGGGTATCTCCTACAATGAGCAGTTCTTC

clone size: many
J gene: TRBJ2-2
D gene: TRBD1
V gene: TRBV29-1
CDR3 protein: CSVENRGLGTGELFF
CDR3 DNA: TGCAGCGTTGAAAACAGGGGGCTGGGCACCGGGGAGCTGTTTTTT

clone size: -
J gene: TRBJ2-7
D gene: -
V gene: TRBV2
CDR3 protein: CASKGDLYEQYF
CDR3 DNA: TGTGCCAGCAAAGGGGACCTCTACGAGCAGTACTTC

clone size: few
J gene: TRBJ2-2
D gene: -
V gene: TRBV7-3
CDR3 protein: CASSRLGNTGELFF
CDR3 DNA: TGTGCCAGCAGCAGACTAGGGAACACCGGGGAGCTGTTTTTT

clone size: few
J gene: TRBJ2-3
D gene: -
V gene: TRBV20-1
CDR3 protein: CSARDPESSTDTQYF
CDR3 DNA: TGCAGTGCTAGAGACCCAGAGTCTAGCACAGATACGCAGTATTTT

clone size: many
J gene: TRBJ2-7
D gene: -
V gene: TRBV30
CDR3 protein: CAWSTGEAVYEQYF
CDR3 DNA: TGTGCCTGGAGTACCGGGGAGGCCGTCTACGAGCAGTACTTC

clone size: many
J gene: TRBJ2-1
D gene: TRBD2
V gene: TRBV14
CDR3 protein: CASSGLASGTYNEQFF
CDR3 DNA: TGTGCCAGCAGCGGGTTGGCTAGCGGCACCTACAATGAGCAGTTCTTC

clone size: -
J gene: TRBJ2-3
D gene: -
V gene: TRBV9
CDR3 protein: CASSVVARLGTDTQYF
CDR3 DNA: TGTGCCAGCAGCGTAGTCGCCCGCCTGGGAACAGATACGCAGTATTTT

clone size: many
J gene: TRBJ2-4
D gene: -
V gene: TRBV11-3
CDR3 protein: CASSSIPSVGGAKNIQYF
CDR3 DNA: TGTGCCAGCAGCTCCATCCCCTCGGTGGGGGGAGCCAAAAACATTCAGTACTTC

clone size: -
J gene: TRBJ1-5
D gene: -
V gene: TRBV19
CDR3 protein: CASSMMTGTRRNSNQPQHF
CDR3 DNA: TGTGCCAGTAGTATGATGACAGGAACCCGTCGAAATAGCAATCAGCCCCAGCATTTT

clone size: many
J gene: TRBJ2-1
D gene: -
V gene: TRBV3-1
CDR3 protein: CASSQELLGTGEQFF
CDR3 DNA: TGTGCCAGCAGCCAAGAACTTCTGGGGACGGGTGAGCAGTTCTTC

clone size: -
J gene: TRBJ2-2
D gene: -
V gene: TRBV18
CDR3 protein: CASSPREGELFF
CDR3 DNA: TGTGCCAGCTCACCACGAGAGGGGGAGCTGTTTTTT

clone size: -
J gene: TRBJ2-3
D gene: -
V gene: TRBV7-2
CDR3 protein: CASSSYWDTQYF
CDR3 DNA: TGTGCCAGCAGCTCCTATTGGGATACGCAGTATTTT

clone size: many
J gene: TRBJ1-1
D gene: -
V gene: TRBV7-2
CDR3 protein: CASSLKGGTEAFF
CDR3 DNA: TGTGCCAGCAGCCTAAAAGGAGGCACTGAAGCTTTCTTT

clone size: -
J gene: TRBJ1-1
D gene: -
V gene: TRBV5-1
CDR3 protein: CASSLGGMGENTEAFF
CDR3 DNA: TGCGCCAGCAGTTTGGGCGGGATGGGTGAGAACACTGAAGCTTTCTTT

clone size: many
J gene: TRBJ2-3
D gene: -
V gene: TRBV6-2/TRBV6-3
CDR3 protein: CASSQSDTQYF
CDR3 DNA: TGTGCCAGCTCTCAGTCAGATACGCAGTATTTT

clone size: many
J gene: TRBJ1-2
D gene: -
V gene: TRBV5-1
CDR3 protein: CASSEGTGYGYTF
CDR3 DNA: TGCGCCAGCTCTGAGGGGACCGGATATGGCTACACCTTC

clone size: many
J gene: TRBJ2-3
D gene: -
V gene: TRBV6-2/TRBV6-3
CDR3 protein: CASSYNGVAAFTDTQYF
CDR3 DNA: TGTGCCAGCAGTTACAATGGGGTAGCGGCATTCACAGATACGCAGTATTTT

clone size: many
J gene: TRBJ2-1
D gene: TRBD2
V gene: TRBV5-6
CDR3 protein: CASSRYRGDNEQFF
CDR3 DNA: TGTGCCAGCAGCCGCTACCGGGGGGATAATGAGCAGTTCTTC

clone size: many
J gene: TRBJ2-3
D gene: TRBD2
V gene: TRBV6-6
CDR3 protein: CASTESGTGITDTQYF
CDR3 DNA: TGTGCCAGCACCGAGAGCGGGACTGGAATCACAGATACGCAGTATTTT

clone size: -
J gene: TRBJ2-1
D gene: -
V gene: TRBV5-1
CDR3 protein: CASSLEAGSEQFF
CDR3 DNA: TGCGCCAGCAGCTTGGAGGCGGGGTCGGAGCAGTTCTTC

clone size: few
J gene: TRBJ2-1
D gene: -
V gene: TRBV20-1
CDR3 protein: CGASGTLTYNEQFF
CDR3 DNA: TGCGGTGCCAGTGGGACGTTAACCTACAATGAGCAGTTCTTC

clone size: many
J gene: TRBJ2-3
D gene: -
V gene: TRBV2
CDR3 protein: CASSFTDTQYF
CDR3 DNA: TGTGCCAGCAGCTTCACAGATACGCAGTATTTT

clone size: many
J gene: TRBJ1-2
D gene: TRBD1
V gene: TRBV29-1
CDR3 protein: CSVGGQGYGYTF
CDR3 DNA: TGCAGCGTGGGCGGACAGGGCTATGGCTACACCTTC

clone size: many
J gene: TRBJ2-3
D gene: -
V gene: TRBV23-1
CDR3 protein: CAKRTVVTDTQYF
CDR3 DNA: TGCGCCAAACGGACGGTTGTCACAGATACGCAGTATTTT

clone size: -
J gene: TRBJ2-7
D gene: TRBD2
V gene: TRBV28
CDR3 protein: CASNPLAGVGEQYF
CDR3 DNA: TGTGCCAGCAACCCACTAGCGGGAGTGGGTGAGCAGTACTTC

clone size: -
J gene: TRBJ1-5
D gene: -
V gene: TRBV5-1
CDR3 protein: CASSLGPSGSNQPQHF
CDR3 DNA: TGCGCCAGCAGCTTGGGACCGAGCGGAAGCAATCAGCCCCAGCATTTT

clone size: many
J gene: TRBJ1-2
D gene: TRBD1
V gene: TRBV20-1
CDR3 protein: CSAYGQGSYGYTF
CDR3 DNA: TGCAGTGCTTACGGACAGGGAAGCTATGGCTACACCTTC

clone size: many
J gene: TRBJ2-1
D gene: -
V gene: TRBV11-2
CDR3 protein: CASSLDHPAKQFF
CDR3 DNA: TGTGCCAGCAGCTTAGATCACCCCGCGAAGCAGTTCTTC

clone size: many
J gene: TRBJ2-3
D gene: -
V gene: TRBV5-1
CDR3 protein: CASSFGGMTSTDTQYF
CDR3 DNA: TGCGCCAGCAGCTTCGGAGGGATGACTAGCACAGATACGCAGTATTTT

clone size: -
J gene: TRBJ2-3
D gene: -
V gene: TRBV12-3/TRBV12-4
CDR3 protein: CASSLEGAGTDTQYF
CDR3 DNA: TGTGCCAGCAGTTTGGAAGGGGCCGGCACAGATACGCAGTATTTT

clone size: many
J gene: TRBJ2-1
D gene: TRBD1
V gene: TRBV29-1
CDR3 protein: CSVAKDRSSYNEQFF
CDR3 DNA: TGCAGCGTAGCCAAGGACAGGAGCTCCTACAATGAGCAGTTCTTC